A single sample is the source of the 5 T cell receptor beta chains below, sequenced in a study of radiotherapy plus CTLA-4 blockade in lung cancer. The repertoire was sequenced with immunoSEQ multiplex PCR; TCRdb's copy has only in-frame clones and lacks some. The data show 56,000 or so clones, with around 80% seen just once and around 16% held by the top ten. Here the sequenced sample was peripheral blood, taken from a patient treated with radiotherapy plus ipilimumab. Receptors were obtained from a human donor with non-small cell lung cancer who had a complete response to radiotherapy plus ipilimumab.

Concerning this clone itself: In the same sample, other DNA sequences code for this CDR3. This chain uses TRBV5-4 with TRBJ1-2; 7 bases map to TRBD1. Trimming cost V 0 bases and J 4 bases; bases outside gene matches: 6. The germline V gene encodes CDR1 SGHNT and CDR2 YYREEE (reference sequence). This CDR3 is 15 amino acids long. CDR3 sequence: CASSLGTGAGYGYTF. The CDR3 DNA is TGTGCCAGCAGCTTGGGAACAGGGGCTGGCTATGGCTACACCTTC.

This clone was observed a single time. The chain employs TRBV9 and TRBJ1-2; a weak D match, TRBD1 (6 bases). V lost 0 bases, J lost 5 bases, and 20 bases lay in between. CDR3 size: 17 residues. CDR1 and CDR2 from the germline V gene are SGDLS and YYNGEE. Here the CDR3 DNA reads TGTGCCAGCAGCGTAGAGCAGGGGCCCATGGGGGTATATGGCTACACCTTC. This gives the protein CASSVEQGPMGVYGYTF.

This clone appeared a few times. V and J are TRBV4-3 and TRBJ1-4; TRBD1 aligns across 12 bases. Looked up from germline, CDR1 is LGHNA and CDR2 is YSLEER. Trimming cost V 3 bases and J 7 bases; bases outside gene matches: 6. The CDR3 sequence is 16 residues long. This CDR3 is CASSQGTGGGGEKLFF. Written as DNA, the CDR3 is TGCGCCAGCAGCCAGGGGACAGGGGGCGGAGGTGAAAAACTGTTTTTT.

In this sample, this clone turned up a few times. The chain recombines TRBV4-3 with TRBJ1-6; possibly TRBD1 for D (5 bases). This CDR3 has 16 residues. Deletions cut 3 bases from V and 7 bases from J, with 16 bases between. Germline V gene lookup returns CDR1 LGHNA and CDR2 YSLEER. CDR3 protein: CASSQGGGFGNSPLHF. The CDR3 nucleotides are TGCGCCAGCAGCCAGGGGGGGGGTTTTGGGAATTCACCCCTCCACTTT.

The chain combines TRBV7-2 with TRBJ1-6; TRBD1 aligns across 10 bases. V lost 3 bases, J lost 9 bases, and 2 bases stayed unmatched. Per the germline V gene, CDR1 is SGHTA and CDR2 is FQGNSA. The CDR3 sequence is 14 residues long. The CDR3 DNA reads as TGTGCCAGCAGCTTTGGGACAGGGGTTTCACCCCTCCACTTT. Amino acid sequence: CASSFGTGVSPLHF.